One and the same sample provided the 15 T cell receptor beta chains below, sequenced in a study of blood T cell repertoires in COVID-19. Some clones are missing from TCRdb's copy, which holds only in-frame ones; the method was immunoSEQ multiplex PCR. The table lists approximately 150,000 clones, 70% to 80% of them singletons, with 15% to 20% in the top ten. Sequenced input: PBMCs or T cells enriched from blood (not recorded which). The receptor source for this set is a woman aged 65 to 85 in a cohort exposed to, infected with or recovered from COVID-19 (not recorded which).

This CDR3 is CASSRTGDAAEAFF. Written as DNA, the CDR3 is TGTGCCAGCAGCCGTACGGGGGACGCGGCTGAAGCTTTCTTT. V and J are TRBV5-5 and TRBJ1-1; TRBD1 might be the D (5 bases). This CDR3 is built from 14 residues. Trimming cost V 4 bases and J 6 bases, with 16 bases left between them. The germline V gene encodes CDR1 SGHKS and CDR2 YYEKEE (reference sequence).

This chain links TRBV5-1 with TRBJ1-2; weak D call: TRBD1 (6 bases). Trimming removed 4 bases from V and 8 bases from J, with 18 bases in between. CDR1 is SGHRS and CDR2 is YFSETQ in the germline V gene. The CDR3 is 14 residues long. CDR3 residues: CASSPGTPQEGYTF. DNA for the CDR3: TGCGCCAGCAGCCCCGGGACACCCCAGGAAGGCTACACCTTC.

This chain links TRBV5-1 with TRBJ1-1, with 7 positions matching TRBD1. The CDR3 is 15 residues long. V lost 2 bases to trimming and J lost 2 bases; unmatched junction nucleotides: 6. From germline, CDR1 is SGHRS and CDR2 YFSETQ. CDR3 bases: TGCGCCAGCAGCTTCGACAGGGCGGGCAACACTGAAGCTTTCTTT. It is translated as CASSFDRAGNTEAFF.

The chain couples TRBV11-2 to TRBJ2-1, with D maybe TRBD2 (5 bases). V was clipped by 6 bases and J by 0 bases, with 12 bases between them. The CDR3 is 15 amino acids. Per the germline V gene, CDR1 is SGHAT and CDR2 is FQNNGV. CDR3 nucleotide sequence: TGTGCCAGCAGACATCTTAGCGCCTCCTACAATGAGCAGTTCTTC. It codes for CASRHLSASYNEQFF.

This clone was counted a single time. The chain combines TRBV9 with TRBJ2-5; the D is unclear. V was cut by 0 bases and J by 1 base, with 4 bases left in between. The CDR3 runs to 13 residues. CDR1 and CDR2 (germline): SGDLS, YYNGEE. For the CDR3, the DNA is TGTGCCAGCAGCGTAGCTCCCCAAGAGACCCAGTACTTC. Protein sequence: CASSVAPQETQYF. Variable domain in full (rest from reference TRBV9 and TRBJ2-5): DSGVTQTPKHLITATGQRVTLRCSPRSGDLSVYWYQQSLDQGLQFLIQYYNGEERAKGNILERFSAQQFPDLHSELNLSSLELGDSALYFCASSVAPQETQYFGPGTRLLVL.

The chain combines TRBV7-3 with TRBJ2-3, with TRBD1 matching over 7 bases. Per germline, CDR1 SGHTA and CDR2 FQGTGA. The CDR3 is made up of 15 amino acids. Unmatched junction bases numbered 5, after V lost 5 bases and J lost 0 bases. CDR3: CASSRTGPSTDTQYF. In DNA form, the CDR3 reads TGTGCCAGCAGCCGGACAGGACCGAGCACAGATACGCAGTATTTT.

The chain is built from TRBV28 and TRBJ2-2; 8 bases match TRBD1. CDR1 and CDR2 (germline): MDHEN, SYDVKM. V lost 6 bases to trimming and J lost 4 bases; unmatched junction nucleotides: 7. There are 15 residues in the CDR3. For the CDR3, the DNA is TGTGCCAGCAGCCCTGGACAGGGCCCCACCGGGGAGCTGTTTTTT. Translation gives CASSPGQGPTGELFF.

The gene calls are TRBV2 and TRBJ1-1; D perhaps matches TRBD1 (5 bases). The CDR3 contains 14 residues. V was clipped by 7 bases and J by 3 bases, with 15 bases between them. CDR1 is SNHLY, CDR2 FYNNEI, per germline. The CDR3: CASKRGSGDTEAFF. The CDR3 nucleotides are TGTGCCAGCAAAAGGGGTTCGGGGGACACTGAAGCTTTCTTT.

CDR3 sequence: CASSFGFTYEQYF. In DNA form, the CDR3 reads TGTGCCAGCAGCTTCGGGTTTACCTACGAGCAGTACTTC. This chain links TRBV11-3 with TRBJ2-7; no reliable D call. Per the germline V gene, CDR1 is SGHNT and CDR2 is YENEEA. V gave up 3 bases and J gave up 2 bases, with 8 bases separating them. The CDR3 has 13 residues.

The chain links TRBV10-3 to TRBJ1-6; 8 nucleotides line up with TRBD1. Trimming took 3 bases from V and 7 from J; bases not matched to a gene: 5. This CDR3 spans 15 amino acids. Germline-derived CDR1 and CDR2 are ENHRY and SYGVKD. This chain's CDR3 is CAISDSQGANSPLHF. In DNA form, the CDR3 reads TGTGCCATCAGTGACTCGCAGGGGGCCAATTCACCCCTCCACTTT.

The rearrangement uses TRBV5-1 and TRBJ1-1, with 10 bases lining up with TRBD1. The germline V gene has CDR1 SGHRS and CDR2 YFSETQ. The CDR3 is 16 residues long. Trimming at V came to 2 bases and at J to 0 bases, leaving 4 bases not matched to a gene. DNA of the CDR3: TGCGCCAGCAGCTTAGGGGACAGGGGCATGAACACTGAAGCTTTCTTT. It codes for CASSLGDRGMNTEAFF.

The chain recombines TRBV19 with TRBJ1-1; tentative D call: TRBD1 (6 bases). CDR3 length: 14 residues. Germline V gives CDR1 LNHDA, CDR2 SQIVND (reference sequence). Trimming cost V 8 bases and J 3 bases, with 16 bases left between them. The CDR3 loop reads CASHQRGADTEAFF. The CDR3 nucleotides read TGTGCCAGTCACCAGCGGGGGGCCGACACTGAAGCTTTCTTT.

The gene calls are TRBV18 and TRBJ2-1; 10 bases map to TRBD2. CDR1 is KGHSH and CDR2 is LQKENI in the germline V gene. V dropped 4 bases and J dropped 7; count of bases not matched to a gene: 7. The CDR3 is 15 residues long. The CDR3 DNA reads as TGTGCCAGCTCACTTGAGGGACTAGCGCGAAATGAGCAGTTCTTC. Residues: CASSLEGLARNEQFF.

This clone came up once. V usage is TRBV5-4 and J usage is TRBJ2-2, with 10 bases lining up with TRBD1. V was pared by 3 bases and J by 2 bases, with 4 bases of the junction left unmatched. This CDR3 comprises 16 residues. In germline, CDR1 is SGHNT, CDR2 YYREEE (reference sequence). DNA for the CDR3: TGTGCCAGCAGCTCGGGGACAGGGGCAAACACCGGGGAGCTGTTTTTT. Translation: CASSSGTGANTGELFF.

V and J are TRBV9 and TRBJ1-3; TRBD1 agrees at 7 bases. V was pared by 2 bases and J by 4 bases, with 6 bases of the junction left unmatched. Germline V lookup: CDR1 SGDLS, CDR2 YYNGEE. The CDR3 sequence is 15 residues long. The CDR3: CASSVTGTDGNTIYF. DNA of the CDR3: TGTGCCAGCAGCGTGACAGGGACTGACGGAAACACCATATATTTT.